These T cell receptor beta chains were read from a single sample in a study of beta chain features in type 1 diabetes. The assay was immunoSEQ multiplex PCR, and TCRdb's table has in-frame clones only and misses some. The repertoire has approximately 100,000 clones, about 40% of them found once; the top ten carry less than 0.08%. Sequenced input: stem cell memory CD4+ T cells from blood. These receptors were taken from a woman aged 18 to 35 in good health. Both conserved end residues are part of each CDR3. The D gene is left open where the match is weak. Clone size appears in some rows only: once, few, many, or a class for an expanded clone.

D: -; length: 14; V: TRBV6-6; size: -; J: TRBJ2-2; CDR3: CASVSGRGTGELFF; DNA: TGTGCCAGCGTTAGTGGGAGAGGTACCGGGGAGCTGTTTTTT
D: TRBD1; length: 17; V: TRBV7-2; size: few; J: TRBJ2-1; CDR3: CASSLIGLDRGYNEQFF; DNA: TGTGCCAGCAGCTTAATTGGGCTGGACAGGGGATACAATGAGCAGTTCTTC
D: TRBD2; length: 13; V: TRBV23-1; size: many; J: TRBJ2-5; CDR3: CASRGGEGETQYF; DNA: TGCGCCAGTAGGGGAGGGGAAGGAGAGACCCAGTACTTC
D: -; length: 14; V: TRBV28; size: -; J: TRBJ2-1; CDR3: CASSLSSPYNEQFF; DNA: TGTGCCAGCAGTTTATCTAGCCCCTACAATGAGCAGTTCTTC
D: TRBD1; length: 13; V: TRBV28; size: few; J: TRBJ1-1; CDR3: CASSSRDSSEAFF; DNA: TGTGCCAGCAGTAGCCGGGACAGTTCTGAAGCTTTCTTT
D: -; length: 13; V: TRBV18; size: -; J: TRBJ2-3; CDR3: CASSYRDADTQYF; DNA: TGTGCCAGCTCTTACAGGGACGCAGATACGCAGTATTTT
D: TRBD1; length: 14; V: TRBV18; size: -; J: TRBJ1-1; CDR3: CASSPDRKNTEAFF; DNA: TGTGCCAGCTCACCGGACAGGAAGAACACTGAAGCTTTCTTT
D: -; length: 16; V: TRBV6-5; size: few; J: TRBJ1-2; CDR3: CASSYSVGRTNYGYTF; DNA: TGTGCCAGCAGTTACTCTGTAGGGAGGACGAACTATGGCTACACCTTC
D: -; length: 12; V: TRBV28; size: -; J: TRBJ1-5; CDR3: CASSFGGGSWHF; DNA: -
D: -; length: 12; V: TRBV10-3; size: -; J: TRBJ2-7; CDR3: CAISARSYEQYF; DNA: TGTGCCATCAGTGCCCGTTCCTACGAGCAGTACTTC
D: TRBD1; length: 15; V: TRBV5-6; size: -; J: TRBJ1-2; CDR3: CASSGGDRGSYGYTF; DNA: TGTGCCAGCAGCGGTGGGGACAGGGGAAGCTATGGCTACACCTTC
D: -; length: 14; V: TRBV7-9; size: few; J: TRBJ1-1; CDR3: CASSLMWQATGAFF; DNA: TGTGCCAGCAGCTTAATGTGGCAGGCTACCGGAGCTTTCTTT
D: -; length: 14; V: TRBV5-6; size: -; J: TRBJ2-2; CDR3: CASSSGIRTGELFF; DNA: TGTGCCAGCAGCTCCGGGATTCGGACCGGGGAGCTGTTTTTT
D: TRBD1; length: 18; V: TRBV11-3; size: -; J: TRBJ2-7; CDR3: CASSLLYSGTGASYEQYF; DNA: TGTGCCAGCAGCTTATTGTACTCCGGGACAGGGGCCTCGTACGAGCAGTACTTC
D: -; length: 14; V: TRBV30; size: -; J: TRBJ2-7; CDR3: CAWSRRIPTYEQYF; DNA: TGTGCCTGGAGTAGGAGAATCCCTACCTACGAGCAGTACTTC
D: -; length: 14; V: TRBV28; size: few; J: TRBJ2-5; CDR3: CASAGPGGIKTQYF; DNA: TGTGCCAGCGCGGGCCCAGGGGGGATAAAGACCCAGTACTTC